These T cell receptor beta chains were read from a single sample in a study of T cells after yellow fever vaccination. TCRdb called the 5' RACE reads again in MiXCR, with one record for every CDR3 protein. The sample records 450,000 to 550,000 distinct CDR3 sequences, just over 20% being singletons. Here the sequenced sample was PBMCs, taken about 21 days after the first yellow fever vaccination. These receptors were taken from a man in his late teens or twenties who received the YFV17D yellow fever vaccine. The CDR3 runs from the conserved cysteine through the conserved F or W. A D gene is named only where the DNA matches it firmly.

j_gene	v_gene	d_gene	CDR3aa
TRBJ2-4	TRBV4-3	NA	CASSQKSGNIQYF
TRBJ2-3	TRBV11-2	TRBD1	CASSLGRGPDTQYF
TRBJ1-4	TRBV2	NA	CASMELELGEKLFF
TRBJ2-3	TRBV10-3	NA	CAISESDGDTQYF
TRBJ2-3	TRBV19	TRBD1	CASGDRGADTQYF
TRBJ1-6	TRBV7-8	TRBD1	CASSYRTGISSSYNSPLHF
TRBJ2-7	TRBV7-6	NA	CASSLEAKASTYEQYF
TRBJ2-2	TRBV7-3	NA	CASSPQPGATNTGELFF
TRBJ1-1	TRBV5-5	TRBD1	CASSLRTGGDTEAFF
TRBJ1-1	TRBV27	NA	CASSLYRNTEAFF
TRBJ1-5	TRBV18	NA	CASSPIGDNNQPQHF
TRBJ1-3	TRBV12-3/TRBV12-4	NA	CASSSDRGAGNTIYF
TRBJ2-5	TRBV7-2	NA	CASSLRRLVETQYF
TRBJ2-2	TRBV12-3/TRBV12-4	TRBD2	CASTTSGGYTGELFF
TRBJ1-2	TRBV7-9	TRBD1	CASSLPDREGGYTF
TRBJ1-4	TRBV12-3/TRBV12-4	NA	CASSLLATNEKLFF
TRBJ2-1	TRBV12-3/TRBV12-4	NA	CASRPSSGSYNEQFF
TRBJ2-7	TRBV27	NA	CASSLYRNYEQYF
TRBJ2-3	TRBV11-2	NA	CASSPLSPADTQYF
TRBJ2-1	TRBV20-1	NA	CSAQGDNEQFF
TRBJ2-1	TRBV6-2/TRBV6-3	NA	CASSYGEQFF
TRBJ2-7	TRBV20-1	TRBD2	CSARGLSGYEQYF
TRBJ2-5	TRBV4-1	NA	CASSPYGREQETQYF
TRBJ1-1	TRBV7-6	TRBD1	CASSAGTGTEAFF
TRBJ2-1	TRBV20-1	NA	CSAYTGENNEQFF
TRBJ2-1	TRBV6-1	NA	CASGGGVHKYNEQFF
TRBJ2-7	TRBV4-3	NA	CTSSQDSSYEQYF
TRBJ2-3	TRBV12-3/TRBV12-4	NA	CASNQGNTDTQYF
TRBJ2-7	TRBV6-5	NA	CASSSRDLNYEQYF
TRBJ1-2	TRBV28	NA	CASSLWTRTLNYGYTF
TRBJ1-1	TRBV5-1	NA	CASSLEGANTEAFF
TRBJ2-2	TRBV19	NA	CASSIDTNTGELFF
TRBJ2-2	TRBV7-9	NA	CASSALAGELFF
TRBJ2-3	TRBV20-1	NA	CSAAGDYTQYF
TRBJ2-4	TRBV12-3/TRBV12-4	NA	CASSPRENIQYF
TRBJ1-2	TRBV5-1	NA	CASSSQGEGGYTF
TRBJ2-5	TRBV7-9	TRBD2	CASSSHAGGQDTQYF
TRBJ1-5	TRBV27	NA	CASSRSQRALSNQPQHF